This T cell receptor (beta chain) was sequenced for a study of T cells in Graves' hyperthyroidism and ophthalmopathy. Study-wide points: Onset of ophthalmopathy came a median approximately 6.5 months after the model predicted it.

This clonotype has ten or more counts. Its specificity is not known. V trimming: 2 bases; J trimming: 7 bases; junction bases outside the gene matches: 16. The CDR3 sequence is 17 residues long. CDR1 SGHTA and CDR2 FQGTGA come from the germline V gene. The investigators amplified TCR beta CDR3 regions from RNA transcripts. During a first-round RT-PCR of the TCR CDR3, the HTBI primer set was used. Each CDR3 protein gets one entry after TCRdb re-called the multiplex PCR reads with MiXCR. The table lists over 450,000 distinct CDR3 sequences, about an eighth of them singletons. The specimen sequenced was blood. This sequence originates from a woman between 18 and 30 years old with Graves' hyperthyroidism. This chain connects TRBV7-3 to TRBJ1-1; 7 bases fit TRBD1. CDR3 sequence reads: CASSLGVQGGIPDEAFF. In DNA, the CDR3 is TGTGCCAGCAGCTTAGGTGTCCAGGGGGGTATCCCGGATGAAGCTTTCTTT.